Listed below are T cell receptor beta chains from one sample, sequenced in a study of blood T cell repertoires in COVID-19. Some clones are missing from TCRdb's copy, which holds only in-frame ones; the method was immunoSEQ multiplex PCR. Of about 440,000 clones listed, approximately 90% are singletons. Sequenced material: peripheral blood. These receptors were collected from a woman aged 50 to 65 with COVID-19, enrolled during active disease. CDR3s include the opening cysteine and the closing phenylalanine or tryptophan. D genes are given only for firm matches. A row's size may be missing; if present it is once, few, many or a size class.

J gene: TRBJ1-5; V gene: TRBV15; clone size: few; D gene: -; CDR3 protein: CATRPQLNQPQHF; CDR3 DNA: TGTGCCACCAGACCACAGCTCAATCAGCCCCAGCATTTT
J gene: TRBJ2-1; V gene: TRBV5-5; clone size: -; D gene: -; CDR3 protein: CASSLEGNEQFF; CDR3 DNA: TGTGCCAGCAGCTTGGAGGGGAATGAGCAGTTCTTC
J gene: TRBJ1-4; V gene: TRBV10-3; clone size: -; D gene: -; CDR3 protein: CAISESTSSNEKLFF; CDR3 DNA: TGTGCCATCAGTGAGTCGACAAGTTCTAATGAAAAACTGTTTTTT
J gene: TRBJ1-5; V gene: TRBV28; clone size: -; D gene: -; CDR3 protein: CASSLYRRAQHF; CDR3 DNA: TGTGCCAGCAGTTTATACCGTCGGGCCCAGCATTTT
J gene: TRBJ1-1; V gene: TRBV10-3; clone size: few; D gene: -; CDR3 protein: CAISPGEGNTEAFF; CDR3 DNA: TGTGCCATCAGCCCCGGAGAGGGGAACACTGAAGCTTTCTTT
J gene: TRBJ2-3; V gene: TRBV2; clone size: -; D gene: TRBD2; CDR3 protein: CASRSGGAGGITDTQYF; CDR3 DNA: TGTGCCAGCAGATCGGGCGGAGCGGGGGGCATCACAGATACGCAGTATTTT
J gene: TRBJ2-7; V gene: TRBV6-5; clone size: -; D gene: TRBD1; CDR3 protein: CASRDRGTSEQYF; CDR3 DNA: TGTGCCAGCAGGGACAGGGGGACCAGCGAGCAGTACTTC
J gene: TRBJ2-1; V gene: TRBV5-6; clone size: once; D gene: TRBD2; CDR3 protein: CASSLGPYGGAYNEQFF; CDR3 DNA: TGTGCCAGCAGCTTGGGGCCCTACGGGGGGGCCTACAATGAGCAGTTCTTC
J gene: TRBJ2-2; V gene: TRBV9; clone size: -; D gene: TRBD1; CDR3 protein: CASSVGGGTGNTGELFF; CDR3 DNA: TGTGCCAGCAGCGTAGGAGGTGGGACAGGAAACACCGGGGAGCTGTTTTTT
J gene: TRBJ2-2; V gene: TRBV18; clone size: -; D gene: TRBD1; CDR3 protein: CASRRTGENTGELFF; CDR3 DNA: TGTGCCAGCCGAAGGACAGGGGAGAACACCGGGGAGCTGTTTTTT
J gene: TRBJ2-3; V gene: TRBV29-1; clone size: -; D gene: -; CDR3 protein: CSVSGFDTQYF; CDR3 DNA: TGCAGCGTTTCAGGGTTTGATACGCAGTATTTT
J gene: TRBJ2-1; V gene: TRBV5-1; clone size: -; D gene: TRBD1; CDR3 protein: CASNPGQSYNEQFF; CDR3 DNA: TGCGCCAGTAATCCGGGACAGTCCTACAATGAGCAGTTCTTC
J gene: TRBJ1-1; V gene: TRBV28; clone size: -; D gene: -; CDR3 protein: CASSSQTGGAQGWNTEAFF; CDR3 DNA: TGTGCCAGCAGCTCACAGACGGGGGGGGCGCAGGGTTGGAACACTGAAGCTTTCTTT
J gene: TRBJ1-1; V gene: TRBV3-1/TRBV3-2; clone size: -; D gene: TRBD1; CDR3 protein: CASNQGANTEAFF; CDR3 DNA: TGTGCCAGCAACCAGGGGGCGAACACTGAAGCTTTCTTT
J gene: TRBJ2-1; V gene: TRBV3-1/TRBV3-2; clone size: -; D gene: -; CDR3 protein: CASSHMDTGDSEQFF; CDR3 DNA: TGTGCCAGCAGCCACATGGACACCGGAGACAGTGAGCAGTTCTTC
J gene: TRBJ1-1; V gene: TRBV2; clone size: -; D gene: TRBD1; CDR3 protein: CASSDGQGTEAFF; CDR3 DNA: TGTGCCAGCAGTGATGGACAGGGGACTGAAGCTTTCTTT
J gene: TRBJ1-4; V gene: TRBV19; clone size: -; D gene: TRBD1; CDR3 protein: CASRDRGKGKLFF; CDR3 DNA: TGTGCCAGTAGGGACAGGGGGAAGGGAAAACTGTTTTTT
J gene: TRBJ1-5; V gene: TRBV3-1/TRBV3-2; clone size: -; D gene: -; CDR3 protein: CASSQGGLNQPQHF; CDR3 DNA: TGTGCCAGCAGCCAAGGGGGCCTCAATCAGCCCCAGCATTTT
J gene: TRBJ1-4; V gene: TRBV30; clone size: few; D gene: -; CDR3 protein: CACSGGAANEKLFF; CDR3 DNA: TGTGCCTGTTCGGGGGGCGCGGCTAATGAAAAACTGTTTTTT
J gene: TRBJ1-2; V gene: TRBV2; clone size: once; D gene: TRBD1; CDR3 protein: CARGGTGEVRGYTF; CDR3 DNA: TGTGCCAGAGGAGGGACAGGGGAAGTTCGTGGCTACACCTTC
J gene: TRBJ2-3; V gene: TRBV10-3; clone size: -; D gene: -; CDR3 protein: CAISQLGVGTDTQYF; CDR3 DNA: TGTGCCATCAGTCAGCTCGGGGTGGGAACAGATACGCAGTATTTT
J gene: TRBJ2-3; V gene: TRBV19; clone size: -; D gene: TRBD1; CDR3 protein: CASSITGDSDTQYF; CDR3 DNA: TGTGCCAGTAGTATCACAGGGGATTCAGATACGCAGTATTTT
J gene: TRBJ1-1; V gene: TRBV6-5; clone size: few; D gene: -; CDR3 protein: CASSPGWTEAFF; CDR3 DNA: TGTGCCAGCAGTCCAGGGTGGACTGAAGCTTTCTTT
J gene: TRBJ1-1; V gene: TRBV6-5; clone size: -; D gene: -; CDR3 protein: CASSYKQEFNTEAFF; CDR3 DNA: TGTGCCAGCAGTTACAAACAGGAATTTAACACTGAAGCTTTCTTT